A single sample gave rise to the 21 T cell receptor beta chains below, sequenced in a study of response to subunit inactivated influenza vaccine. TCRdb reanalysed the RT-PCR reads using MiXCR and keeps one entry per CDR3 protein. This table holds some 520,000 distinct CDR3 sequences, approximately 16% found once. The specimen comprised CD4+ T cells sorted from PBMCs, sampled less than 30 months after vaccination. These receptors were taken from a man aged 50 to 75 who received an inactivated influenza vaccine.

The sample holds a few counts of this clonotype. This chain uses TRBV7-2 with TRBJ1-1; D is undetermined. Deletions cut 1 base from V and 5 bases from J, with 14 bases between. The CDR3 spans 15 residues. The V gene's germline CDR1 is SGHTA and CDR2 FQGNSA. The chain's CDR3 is CASSLVSGLYTEAFF. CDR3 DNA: TGTGCCAGCAGCTTAGTTTCCGGACTTTATACTGAAGCTTTCTTT.

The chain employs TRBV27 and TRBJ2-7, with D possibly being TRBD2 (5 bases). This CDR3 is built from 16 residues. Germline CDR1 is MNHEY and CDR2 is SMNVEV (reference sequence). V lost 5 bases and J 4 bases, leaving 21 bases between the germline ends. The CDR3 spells CASSPLDSSRSYEQYF. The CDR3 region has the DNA TGTGCCAGCAGTCCCTTAGATTCTAGCAGATCATACGAGCAGTACTTC.

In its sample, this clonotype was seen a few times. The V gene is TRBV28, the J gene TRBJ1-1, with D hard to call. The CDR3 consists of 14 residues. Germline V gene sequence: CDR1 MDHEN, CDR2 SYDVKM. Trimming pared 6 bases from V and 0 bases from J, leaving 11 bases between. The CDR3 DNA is TGTGCCAGCAGGTCGCGACCTATGAACACTGAAGCTTTCTTT. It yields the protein CASRSRPMNTEAFF.

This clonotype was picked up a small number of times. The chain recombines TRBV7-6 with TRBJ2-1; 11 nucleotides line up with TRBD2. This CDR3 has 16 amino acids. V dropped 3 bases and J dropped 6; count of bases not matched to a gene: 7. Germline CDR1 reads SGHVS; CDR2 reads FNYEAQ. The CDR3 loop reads CASSFGGTSGTNEQFF. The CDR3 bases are TGTGCCAGCAGCTTTGGCGGGACTAGCGGCACCAATGAGCAGTTCTTC.

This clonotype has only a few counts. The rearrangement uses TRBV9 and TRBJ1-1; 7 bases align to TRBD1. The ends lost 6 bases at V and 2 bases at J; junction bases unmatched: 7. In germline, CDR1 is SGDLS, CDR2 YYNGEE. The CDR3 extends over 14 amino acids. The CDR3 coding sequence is TGTGCCAGCACGGGGGACAGCTTTAACACTGAAGCTTTCTTT. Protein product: CASTGDSFNTEAFF.

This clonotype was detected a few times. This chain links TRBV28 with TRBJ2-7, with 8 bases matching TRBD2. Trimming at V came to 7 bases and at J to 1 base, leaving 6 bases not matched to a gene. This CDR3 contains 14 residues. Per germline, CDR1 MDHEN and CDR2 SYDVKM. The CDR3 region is CASIRGGRSYEQYF. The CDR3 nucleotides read TGTGCCAGCATCCGGGGGGGGAGATCCTACGAGCAGTACTTC.

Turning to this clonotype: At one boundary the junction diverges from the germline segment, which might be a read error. The chain's CDR3 is CPSSQSEMGSEQFF. CDR3 nucleotides: TGTCCCAGCAGCCAATCGGAAATGGGAAGTGAGCAGTTCTTC. This chain joins TRBV3-1 and TRBJ2-1; D gene ambiguous. CDR1 is LGHDT, CDR2 YNNKEL, per germline (reference sequence). The CDR3 totals 14 residues.

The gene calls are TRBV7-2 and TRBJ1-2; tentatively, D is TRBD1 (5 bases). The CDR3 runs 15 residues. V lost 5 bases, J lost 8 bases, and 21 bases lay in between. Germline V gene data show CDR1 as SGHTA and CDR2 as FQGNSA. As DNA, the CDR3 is TGTGCCAGCAGCCCTGCTAGTCGAGGGACTGGGGGCTACACCTTC. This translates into CASSPASRGTGGYTF.

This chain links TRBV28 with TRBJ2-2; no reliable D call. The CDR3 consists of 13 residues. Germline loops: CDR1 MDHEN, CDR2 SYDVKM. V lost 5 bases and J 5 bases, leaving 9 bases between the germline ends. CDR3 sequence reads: CASSLYRTGELFF. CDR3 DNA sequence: TGTGCCAGCAGTCTATATAGAACCGGGGAGCTGTTTTTT.

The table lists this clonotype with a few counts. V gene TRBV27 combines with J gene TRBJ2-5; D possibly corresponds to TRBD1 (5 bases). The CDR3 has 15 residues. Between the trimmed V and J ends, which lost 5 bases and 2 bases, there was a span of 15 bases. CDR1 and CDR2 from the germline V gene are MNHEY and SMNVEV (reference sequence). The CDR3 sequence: CASSLSQGRQETQYF. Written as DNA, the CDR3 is TGTGCCAGCAGTCTTAGCCAGGGTCGACAAGAGACCCAGTACTTC.

The CDR3, as DNA: TGCGCCAGCAGCCAAGACAGGGGATTGGGTGGCTACACCTTC. Translation: CASSQDRGLGGYTF. The chain combines TRBV4-3 with TRBJ1-2; TRBD1 is a possible D gene (6 bases). The CDR3 length is 14 residues. The germline V gene encodes CDR1 LGHNA and CDR2 YSLEER. V lost 0 bases to trimming and J lost 7 bases, with 12 bases between them.

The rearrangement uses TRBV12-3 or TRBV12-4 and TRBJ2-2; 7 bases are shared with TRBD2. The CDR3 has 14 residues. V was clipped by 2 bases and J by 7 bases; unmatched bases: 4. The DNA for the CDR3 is TGTGCCAGCAGTTTATGGGGAGGGAGCGGGGAGCTGTTTTTT. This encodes CASSLWGGSGELFF.

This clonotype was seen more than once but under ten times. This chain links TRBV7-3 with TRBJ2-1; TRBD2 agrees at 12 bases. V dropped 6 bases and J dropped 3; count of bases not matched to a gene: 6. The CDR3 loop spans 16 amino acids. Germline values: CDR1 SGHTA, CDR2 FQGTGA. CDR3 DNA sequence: TGTGCCAGCAGTCCTACTAGCGGGAGGCTCTACAATGAGCAGTTCTTC. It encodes CASSPTSGRLYNEQFF.

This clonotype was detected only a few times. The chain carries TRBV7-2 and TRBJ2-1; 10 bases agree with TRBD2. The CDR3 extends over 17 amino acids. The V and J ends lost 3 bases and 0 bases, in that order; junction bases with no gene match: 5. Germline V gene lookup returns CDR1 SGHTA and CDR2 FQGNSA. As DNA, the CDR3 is TGTGCCAGCAGCTTGACTAGCGGGCCTAGCTCCTACAATGAGCAGTTCTTC. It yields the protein CASSLTSGPSSYNEQFF.

CDR3 loop: CSAARAVLYNEQFF. The DNA of the CDR3 is TGCAGCGCTGCCCGGGCGGTGTTGTACAATGAGCAGTTCTTC. The chain uses TRBV29-1 and TRBJ2-1; the D is unclear. Germline CDR1 and CDR2: SQVTM and ANQGSEA. The V and J ends lost 7 bases and 4 bases respectively, with 17 bases between them. This CDR3 has 14 residues.

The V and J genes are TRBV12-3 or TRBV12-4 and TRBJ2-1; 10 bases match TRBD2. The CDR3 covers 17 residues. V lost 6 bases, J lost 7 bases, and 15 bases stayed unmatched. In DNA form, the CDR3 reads TGTGCCAGCAGCCTTAGGCCCAGCGGGGGGGCCGGAAATGAGCAGTTCTTC. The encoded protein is CASSLRPSGGAGNEQFF.

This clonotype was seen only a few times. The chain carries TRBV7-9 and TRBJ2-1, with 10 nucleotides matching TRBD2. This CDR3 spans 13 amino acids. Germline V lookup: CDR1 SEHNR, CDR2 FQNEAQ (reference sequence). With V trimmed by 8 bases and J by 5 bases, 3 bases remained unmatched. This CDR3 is CASRTSGDNEQFF. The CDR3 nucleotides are TGTGCCAGCCGGACTAGCGGAGACAATGAGCAGTTCTTC.

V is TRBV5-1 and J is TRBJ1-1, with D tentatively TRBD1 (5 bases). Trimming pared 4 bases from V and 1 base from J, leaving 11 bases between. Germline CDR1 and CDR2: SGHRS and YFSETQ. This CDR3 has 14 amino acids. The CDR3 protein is CASSTSGGNTEAFF. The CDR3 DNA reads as TGCGCCAGCAGCACTAGCGGGGGGAACACTGAAGCTTTCTTT.

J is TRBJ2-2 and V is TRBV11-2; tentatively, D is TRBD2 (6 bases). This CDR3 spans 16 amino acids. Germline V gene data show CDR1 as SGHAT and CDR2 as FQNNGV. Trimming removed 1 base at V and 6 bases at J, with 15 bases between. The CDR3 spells CASSLVGDSLPGELFF. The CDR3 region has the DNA TGTGCCAGCAGCTTAGTAGGGGACTCCTTACCCGGGGAGCTGTTTTTT. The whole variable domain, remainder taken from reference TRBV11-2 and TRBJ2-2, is EAGVAQSPRYKIIEKRQSVAFWCNPISGHATLYWYQQILGQGPKLLIQFQNNGVVDDSQLPKDRFSAERLKGVDSTLKIQPAKLEDSAVYLCASSLVGDSLPGELFFGEGSRLTVL.

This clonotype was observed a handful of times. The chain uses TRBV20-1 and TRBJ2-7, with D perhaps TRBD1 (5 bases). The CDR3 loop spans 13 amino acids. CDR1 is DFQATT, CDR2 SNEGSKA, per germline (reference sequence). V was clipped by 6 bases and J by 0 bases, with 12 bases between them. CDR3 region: CSADDRDSYEQYF. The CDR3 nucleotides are TGCAGTGCCGACGACAGAGACTCCTACGAGCAGTACTTC.

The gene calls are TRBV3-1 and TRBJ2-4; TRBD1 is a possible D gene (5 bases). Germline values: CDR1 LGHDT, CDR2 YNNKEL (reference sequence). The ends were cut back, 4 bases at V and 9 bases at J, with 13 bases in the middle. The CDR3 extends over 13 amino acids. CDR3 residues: CASSPREKGIQYF. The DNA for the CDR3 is TGTGCCAGCAGCCCCAGGGAAAAGGGCATTCAGTACTTC.